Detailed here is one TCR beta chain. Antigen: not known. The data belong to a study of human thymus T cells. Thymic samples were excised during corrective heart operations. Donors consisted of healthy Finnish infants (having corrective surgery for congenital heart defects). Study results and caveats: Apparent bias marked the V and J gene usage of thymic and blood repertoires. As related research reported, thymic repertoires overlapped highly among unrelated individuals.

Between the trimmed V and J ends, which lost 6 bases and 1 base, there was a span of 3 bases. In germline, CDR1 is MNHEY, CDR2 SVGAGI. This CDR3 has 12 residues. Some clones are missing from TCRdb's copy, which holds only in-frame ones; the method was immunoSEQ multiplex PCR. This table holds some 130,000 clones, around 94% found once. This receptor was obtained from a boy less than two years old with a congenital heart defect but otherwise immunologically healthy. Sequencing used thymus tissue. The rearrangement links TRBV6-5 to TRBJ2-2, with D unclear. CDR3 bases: TGTGCCAGCAGCCGGAACACCGGGGAGCTGTTTTTT. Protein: CASSRNTGELFF.